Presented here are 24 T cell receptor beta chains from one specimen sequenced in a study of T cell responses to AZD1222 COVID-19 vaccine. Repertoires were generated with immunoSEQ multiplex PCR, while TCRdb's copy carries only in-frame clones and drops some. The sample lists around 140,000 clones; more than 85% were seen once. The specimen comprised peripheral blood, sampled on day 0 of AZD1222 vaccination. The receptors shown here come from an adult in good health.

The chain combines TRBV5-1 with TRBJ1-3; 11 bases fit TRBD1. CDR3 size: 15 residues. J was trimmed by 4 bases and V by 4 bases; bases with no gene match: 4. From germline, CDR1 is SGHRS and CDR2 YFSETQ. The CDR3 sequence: CASSKDRGPGNTIYF. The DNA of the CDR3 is TGCGCCAGCAGCAAGGACAGGGGGCCAGGAAACACCATATATTTT.

The CDR3: CASSVGDTFYEQYF. The CDR3 DNA reads TGTGCCAGCAGCGTAGGGGACACATTCTACGAGCAGTACTTC. This chain joins TRBV9 and TRBJ2-7; D is perhaps TRBD1 (6 bases). This CDR3 has 14 amino acids. The germline V gene encodes CDR1 SGDLS and CDR2 YYNGEE. Trimming pared 0 bases from V and 3 bases from J, leaving 10 bases between. The entire variable domain, with the rest obtained from reference TRBV9 and TRBJ2-7, is as follows: DSGVTQTPKHLITATGQRVTLRCSPRSGDLSVYWYQQSLDQGLQFLIQYYNGEERAKGNILERFSAQQFPDLHSELNLSSLELGDSALYFCASSVGDTFYEQYFGPGTRLTVT.

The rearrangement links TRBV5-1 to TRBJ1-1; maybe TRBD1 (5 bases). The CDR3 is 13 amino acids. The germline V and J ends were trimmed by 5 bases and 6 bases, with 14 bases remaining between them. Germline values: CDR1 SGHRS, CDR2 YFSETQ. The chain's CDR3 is CASSSKGDAEAFF. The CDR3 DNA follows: TGCGCCAGCAGTTCCAAAGGGGACGCTGAAGCTTTCTTT.

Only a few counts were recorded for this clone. The DNA of the CDR3 is TGTGCCAGCAGCCTCAGGGACACTGAAGCTTTCTTT. Protein: CASSLRDTEAFF. The chain links TRBV6-2 or TRBV6-3 to TRBJ1-1; TRBD1 might be the D (5 bases). The germline V and J ends were trimmed by 6 bases and 3 bases, with 8 bases remaining between them. The germline CDR1 and CDR2 sequences are MNHEY and SVGEGT. The CDR3 sequence is 12 residues long.

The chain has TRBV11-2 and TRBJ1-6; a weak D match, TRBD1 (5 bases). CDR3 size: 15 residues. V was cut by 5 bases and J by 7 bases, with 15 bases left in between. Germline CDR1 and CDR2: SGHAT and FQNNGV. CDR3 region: CASSLVGGENSPLHF. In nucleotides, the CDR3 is TGTGCCAGCAGCCTCGTAGGAGGGGAGAATTCACCCCTCCACTTT.

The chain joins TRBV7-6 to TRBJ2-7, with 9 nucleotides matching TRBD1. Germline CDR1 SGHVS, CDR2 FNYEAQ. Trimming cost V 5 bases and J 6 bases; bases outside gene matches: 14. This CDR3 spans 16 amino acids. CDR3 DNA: TGTGCCAGCAGCCCCCGACCGGGACAGGGTGTCGGCGAGCAGTACTTC. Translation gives CASSPRPGQGVGEQYF.

The CDR3 here is CASSSQGVPNEQYF. The CDR3 nucleotides are TGTGCCAGCAGCTCACAGGGGGTCCCCAACGAGCAGTACTTC. The gene calls are TRBV5-6 and TRBJ2-7; 8 bases line up with TRBD1. The CDR3 sequence is 14 residues long. Trimming at V came to 3 bases and at J to 5 bases, leaving 7 bases not matched to a gene. Germline V gene data show CDR1 as SGHDT and CDR2 as YYEEEE.

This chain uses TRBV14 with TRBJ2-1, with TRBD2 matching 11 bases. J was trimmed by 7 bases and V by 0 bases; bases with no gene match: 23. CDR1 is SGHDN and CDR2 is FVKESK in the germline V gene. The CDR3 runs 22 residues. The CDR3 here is CASSQDLQRPSGRSEVYNEQFF. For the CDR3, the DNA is TGTGCCAGCAGCCAAGATCTTCAAAGGCCTAGCGGGAGGTCTGAGGTTTATAATGAGCAGTTCTTC.

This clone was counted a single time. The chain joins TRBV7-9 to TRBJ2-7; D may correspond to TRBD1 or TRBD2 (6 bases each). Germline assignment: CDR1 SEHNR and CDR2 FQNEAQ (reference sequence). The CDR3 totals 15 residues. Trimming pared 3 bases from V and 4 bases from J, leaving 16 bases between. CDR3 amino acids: CASSLGGGLGYEQYF. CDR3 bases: TGTGCCAGCAGCTTGGGGGGCGGCCTCGGATACGAGCAGTACTTC.

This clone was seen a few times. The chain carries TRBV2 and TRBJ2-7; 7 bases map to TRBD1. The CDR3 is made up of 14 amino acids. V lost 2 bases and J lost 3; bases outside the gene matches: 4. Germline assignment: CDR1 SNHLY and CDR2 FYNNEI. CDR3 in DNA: TGTGCCAGCAGTGAATGGGACAGAGTCTACGAGCAGTACTTC. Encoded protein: CASSEWDRVYEQYF. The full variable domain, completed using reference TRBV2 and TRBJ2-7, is EPEVTQTPSHQVTQMGQEVILRCVPISNHLYFYWYRQILGQKVEFLVSFYNNEISEKSEIFDDQFSVERPDGSNFTLKIRSTKLEDSAMYFCASSEWDRVYEQYFGPGTRLTVT.

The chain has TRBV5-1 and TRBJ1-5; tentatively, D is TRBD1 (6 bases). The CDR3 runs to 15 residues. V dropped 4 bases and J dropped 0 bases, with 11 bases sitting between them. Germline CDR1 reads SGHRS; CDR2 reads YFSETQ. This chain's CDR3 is CASSLGGLSNQPQHF. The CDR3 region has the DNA TGCGCCAGCAGCCTGGGGGGGCTTAGCAATCAGCCCCAGCATTTT. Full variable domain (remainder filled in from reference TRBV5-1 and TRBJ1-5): KAGVTQTPRYLIKTRGQQVTLSCSPISGHRSVSWYQQTPGQGLQFLFEYFSETQRNKGNFPGRFSGRQFSNSRSEMNVSTLELGDSALYLCASSLGGLSNQPQHFGDGTRLSIL.

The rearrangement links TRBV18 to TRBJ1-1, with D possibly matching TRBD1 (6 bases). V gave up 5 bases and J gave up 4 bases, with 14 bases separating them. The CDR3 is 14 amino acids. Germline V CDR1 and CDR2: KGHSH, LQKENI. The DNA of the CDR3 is TGTGCCAGCTCAAGGGGGGGGGACCTCACTGAAGCTTTCTTT. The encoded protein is CASSRGGDLTEAFF.

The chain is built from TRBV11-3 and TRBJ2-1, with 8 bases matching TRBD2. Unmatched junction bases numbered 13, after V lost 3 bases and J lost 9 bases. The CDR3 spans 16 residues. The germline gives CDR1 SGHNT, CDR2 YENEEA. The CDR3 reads CASSLGVGSGMGEQFF. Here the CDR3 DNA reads TGTGCCAGCAGCTTGGGGGTTGGTAGCGGGATGGGTGAGCAGTTCTTC.

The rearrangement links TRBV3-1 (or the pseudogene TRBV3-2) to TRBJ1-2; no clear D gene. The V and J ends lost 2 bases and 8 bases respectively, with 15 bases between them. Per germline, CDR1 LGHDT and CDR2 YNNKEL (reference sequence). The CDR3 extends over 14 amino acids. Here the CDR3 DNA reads TGTGCCAGCAGCCAAAACGTCGGGAGAGCGGGCTACACCTTC. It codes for CASSQNVGRAGYTF.

For the CDR3, the DNA is TGTGCCAGCAGCCAAACCGGGCGTTACGAGCAGTACTTC. Protein: CASSQTGRYEQYF. This chain joins TRBV14 and TRBJ2-7; no firm D call. V was shortened by 2 bases and J by 4 bases, with 9 bases between the two germline ends. This CDR3 comprises 13 residues. Per germline, CDR1 SGHDN and CDR2 FVKESK.

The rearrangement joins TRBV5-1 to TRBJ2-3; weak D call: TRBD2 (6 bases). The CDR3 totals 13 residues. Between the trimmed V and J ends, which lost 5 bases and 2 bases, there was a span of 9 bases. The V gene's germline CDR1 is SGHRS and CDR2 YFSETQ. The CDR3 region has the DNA TGCGCCAGCAGGGGGGGAACCACAGATACGCAGTATTTT. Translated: CASRGGTTDTQYF.

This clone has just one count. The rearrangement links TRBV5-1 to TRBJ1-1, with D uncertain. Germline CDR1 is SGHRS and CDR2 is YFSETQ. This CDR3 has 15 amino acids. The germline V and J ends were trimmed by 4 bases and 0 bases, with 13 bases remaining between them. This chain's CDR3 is CASSHAGDMNTEAFF. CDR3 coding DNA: TGCGCCAGCAGCCACGCCGGAGACATGAACACTGAAGCTTTCTTT.

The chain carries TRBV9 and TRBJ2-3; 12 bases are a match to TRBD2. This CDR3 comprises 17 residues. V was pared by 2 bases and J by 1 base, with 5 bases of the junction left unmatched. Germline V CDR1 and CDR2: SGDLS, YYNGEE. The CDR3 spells CASSVMTSGSGTDTQYF. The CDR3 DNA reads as TGTGCCAGCAGCGTGATGACTAGCGGGAGTGGCACAGATACGCAGTATTTT.

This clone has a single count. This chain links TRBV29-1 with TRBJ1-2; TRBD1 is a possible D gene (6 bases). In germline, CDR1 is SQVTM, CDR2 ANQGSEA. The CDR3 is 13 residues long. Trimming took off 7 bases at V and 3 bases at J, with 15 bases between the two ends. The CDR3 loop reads CSAALGADYGYTF. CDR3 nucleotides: TGCAGCGCTGCCCTGGGGGCGGACTATGGCTACACCTTC.

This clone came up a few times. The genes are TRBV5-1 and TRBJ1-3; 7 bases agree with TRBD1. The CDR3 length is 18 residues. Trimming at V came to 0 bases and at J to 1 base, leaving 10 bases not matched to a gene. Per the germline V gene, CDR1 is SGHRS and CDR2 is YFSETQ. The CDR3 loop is CASSLAGTAVGSGNTIYF. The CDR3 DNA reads TGCGCCAGCAGCTTGGCCGGGACAGCCGTTGGATCTGGAAACACCATATATTTT.

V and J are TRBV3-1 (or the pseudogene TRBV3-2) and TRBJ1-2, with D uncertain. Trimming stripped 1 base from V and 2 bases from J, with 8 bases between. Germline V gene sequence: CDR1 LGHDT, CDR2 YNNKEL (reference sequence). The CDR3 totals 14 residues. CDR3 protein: CASSQVNGNYGYTF. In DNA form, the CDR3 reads TGTGCCAGCAGCCAAGTAAACGGAAACTATGGCTACACCTTC.

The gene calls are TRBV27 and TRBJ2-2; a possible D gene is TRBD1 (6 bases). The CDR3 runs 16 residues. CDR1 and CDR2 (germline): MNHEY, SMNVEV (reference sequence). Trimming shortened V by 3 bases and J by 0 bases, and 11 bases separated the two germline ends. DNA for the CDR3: TGTGCCAGCAGTTTTTTGGACAGCGCGAACACCGGGGAGCTGTTTTTT. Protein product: CASSFLDSANTGELFF.

CDR3 amino acids: CASSLSDTIYF. Written as DNA, the CDR3 is TGTGCCAGCAGCTTAAGTGACACCATATATTTT. The J gene is TRBJ1-3, the V gene TRBV7-2, with D unresolved. Trimming removed 2 bases at V and 8 bases at J, with 4 bases between. CDR3 length: 11 residues. Germline CDR1 is SGHTA and CDR2 is FQGNSA.

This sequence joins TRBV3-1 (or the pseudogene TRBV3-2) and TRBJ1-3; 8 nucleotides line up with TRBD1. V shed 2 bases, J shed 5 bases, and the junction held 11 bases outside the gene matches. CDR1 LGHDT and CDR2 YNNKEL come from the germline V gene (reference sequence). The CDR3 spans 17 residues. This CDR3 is CASSQLRRQGARNTIYF. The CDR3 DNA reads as TGTGCCAGCAGCCAACTTAGGAGGCAGGGGGCGCGAAACACCATATATTTT.